There are a few counts of the clone carrying this T cell receptor (beta chain). Its antigen is as yet unknown. These data come from a study of blood T cells in healthy people across ages. Broader study findings: PBMCs were not sorted, which prevented a conclusive comparison of naive versus antigen-experienced cells. Naive T cell percentage showed a strong correlation with TCR beta diversity. Roughly linear declines in TCR beta diversity per million T cells occurred with age.

Primers used in a second PCR of about 7 to 12 cycles were a sample-barcoded 5' primer and a J-beta primer mix. TCRdb fed the 5' RACE reads into MiXCR, producing one record per CDR3 protein. The sample includes 650,000 or so distinct CDR3 sequences, 52% of them seen just once. The CDR3 is 15 amino acids. Trimming removed 5 bases at V and 1 base at J, with 14 bases between. The V gene's germline CDR1 is MNHEY and CDR2 SVGEGT. The clonotype was recovered from a woman older than 75 in good health. Sequences were obtained from blood. V usage is TRBV6-2 or TRBV6-3 and J usage is TRBJ1-1; D may be TRBD1 (6 bases). CDR3 region: CASSANRVGNTEAFF. CDR3 bases: TGTGCCAGCAGTGCCAACAGGGTTGGGAACACTGAAGCTTTCTTT.